By proportion, the clone carrying this T cell receptor beta chain is large (0.1 to 1%). Its antigen is unidentified. Sequencing of the DNA from cultured CD4+ T cells was carried out with the Oncomine TCR Beta short-read assay. TCRdb itself ran the PCR reads through MiXCR, one entry per CDR3 protein. The sample yields around 6,300 distinct CDR3 sequences, over 70% seen once. The treatment here: approximately 9-day PBMC culture with coronavirus spike peptide pools or control peptides (ViraFEST assay). This sample was included in a study of vaccination and CD4 T cells after COVID-19. CDR1 and CDR2 (germline): SGHTA, FQGNSA. V dropped 2 bases and J dropped 1 base, with 5 bases sitting between them. The CDR3 is made up of 13 amino acids.

This clonotype originated in a human donor who had recovered from COVID-19. This chain links TRBV7-2 with TRBJ1-1, with D possibly TRBD1 on 5 matching bases. The specimen sequenced was CD4+ T cells from blood, cultured in vitro. The CDR3 loop reads CASSLRGNTEAFF. The CDR3 DNA sequence: TGTGCCAGCAGCTTAAGGGGGAACACTGAAGCTTTCTTT.